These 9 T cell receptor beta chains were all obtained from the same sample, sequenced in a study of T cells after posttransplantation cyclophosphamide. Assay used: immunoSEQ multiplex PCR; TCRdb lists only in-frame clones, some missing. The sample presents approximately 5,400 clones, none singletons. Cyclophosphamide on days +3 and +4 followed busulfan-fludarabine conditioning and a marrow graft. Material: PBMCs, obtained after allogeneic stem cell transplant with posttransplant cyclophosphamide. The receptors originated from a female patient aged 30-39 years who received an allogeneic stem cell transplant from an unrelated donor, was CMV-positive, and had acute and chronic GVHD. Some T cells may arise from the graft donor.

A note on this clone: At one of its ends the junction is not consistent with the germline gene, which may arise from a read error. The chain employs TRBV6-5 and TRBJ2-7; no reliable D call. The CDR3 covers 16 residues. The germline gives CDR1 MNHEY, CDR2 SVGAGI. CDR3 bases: TGTGCCAGCAGTTACTTAACCCGAGGCGGCCCCTACGGGCAGTACTTC. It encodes CASSYLTRGGPYGQYF.

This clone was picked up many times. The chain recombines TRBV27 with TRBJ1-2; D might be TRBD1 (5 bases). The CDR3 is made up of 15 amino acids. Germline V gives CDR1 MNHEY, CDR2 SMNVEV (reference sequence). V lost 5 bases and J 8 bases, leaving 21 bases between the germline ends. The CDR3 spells CASSNYQRGGRGYTF. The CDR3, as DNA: TGTGCCAGCAGTAACTACCAGAGGGGAGGTAGGGGCTACACCTTC.

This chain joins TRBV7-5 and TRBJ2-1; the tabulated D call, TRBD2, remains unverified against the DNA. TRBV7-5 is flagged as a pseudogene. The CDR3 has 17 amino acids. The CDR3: CARSPGLARITYNEQFF. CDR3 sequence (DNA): TGTGCCAGAAGCCCCGGACTAGCGAGGATTACCTACAATGAGCAGTTCTTC.

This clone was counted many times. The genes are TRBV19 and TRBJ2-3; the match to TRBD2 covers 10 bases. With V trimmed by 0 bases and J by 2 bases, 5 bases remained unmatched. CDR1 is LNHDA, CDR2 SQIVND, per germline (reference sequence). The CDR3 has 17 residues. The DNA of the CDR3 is TGTGCCAGTAGTATAGATCCAGCGGGAGGGTTCACAGATACGCAGTATTTT. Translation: CASSIDPAGGFTDTQYF.

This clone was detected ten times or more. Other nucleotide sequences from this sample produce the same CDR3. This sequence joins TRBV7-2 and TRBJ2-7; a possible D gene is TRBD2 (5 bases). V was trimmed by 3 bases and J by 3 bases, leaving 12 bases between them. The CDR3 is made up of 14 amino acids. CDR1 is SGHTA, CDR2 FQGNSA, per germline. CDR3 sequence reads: CASSFLDSFYEQYF. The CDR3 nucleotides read TGTGCCAGCAGCTTCCTGGACTCTTTCTACGAGCAGTACTTC.

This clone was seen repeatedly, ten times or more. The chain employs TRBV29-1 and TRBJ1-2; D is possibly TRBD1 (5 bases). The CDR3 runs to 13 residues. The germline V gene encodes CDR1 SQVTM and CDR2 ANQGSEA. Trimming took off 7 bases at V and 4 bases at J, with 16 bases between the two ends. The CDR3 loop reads CSAYSTGLYGYTF. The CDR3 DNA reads TGCAGCGCTTATTCTACAGGTCTCTATGGCTACACCTTC. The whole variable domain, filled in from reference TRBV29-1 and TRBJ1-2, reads SAVISQKPSRDICQRGTSLTIQCQVDSQVTMMFWYRQQPGQSLTLIATANQGSEATYESGFVIDKFPISRPNLTFSTLTVSNMSPEDSSIYLCSAYSTGLYGYTFGSGTRLTVV.

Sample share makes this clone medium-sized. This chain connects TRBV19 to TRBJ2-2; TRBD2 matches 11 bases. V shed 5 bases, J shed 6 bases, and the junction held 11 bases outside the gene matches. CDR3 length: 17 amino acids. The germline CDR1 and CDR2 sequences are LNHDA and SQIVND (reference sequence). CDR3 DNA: TGTGCCAGTAGTCTACCAAAGGGACTAGCGGTCTCCGGGGAGCTGTTTTTT. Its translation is CASSLPKGLAVSGELFF.

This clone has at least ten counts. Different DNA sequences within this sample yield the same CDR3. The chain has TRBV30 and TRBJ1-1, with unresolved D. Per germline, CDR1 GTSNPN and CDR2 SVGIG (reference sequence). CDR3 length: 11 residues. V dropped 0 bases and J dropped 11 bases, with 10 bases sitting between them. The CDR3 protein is CAWSVLSEAFF. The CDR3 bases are TGTGCCTGGAGTGTACTAAGTGAGGCTTTCTTT. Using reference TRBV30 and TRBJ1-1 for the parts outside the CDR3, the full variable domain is SQTIHQWPATLVQPVGSPLSLECTVEGTSNPNLYWYRQAAGRGLQLLFYSVGIGQISSEVPQNLSASRPQDRQFILSSKKLLLSDSGFYLCAWSVLSEAFFGQGTRLTVV.

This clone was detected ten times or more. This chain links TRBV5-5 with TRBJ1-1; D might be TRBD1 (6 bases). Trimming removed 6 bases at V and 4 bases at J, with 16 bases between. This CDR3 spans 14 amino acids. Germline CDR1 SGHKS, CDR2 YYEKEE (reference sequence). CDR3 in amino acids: CASTLRGAGTEAFF. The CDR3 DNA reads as TGTGCCAGCACCCTCCGGGGGGCTGGCACTGAAGCTTTCTTT.